What follows are 28 T cell receptor beta chains derived from one specimen sequenced in a study of blood T cell repertoires in COVID-19. Assay: immunoSEQ multiplex PCR; the TCRdb copy retains only in-frame clones and omits some. Among about 100,000 clones listed, more than 90% were seen once. The sample consisted of peripheral blood. The receptors stem from a man between 65 and 79 years old with acute or convalescent COVID-19.

The rearrangement joins TRBV5-6 to TRBJ1-2; 8 nucleotides match TRBD1. Germline assignment: CDR1 SGHDT and CDR2 YYEEEE. The CDR3 spans 14 residues. V lost 5 bases to trimming and J lost 4 bases; unmatched junction nucleotides: 7. In nucleotides, the CDR3 is TGTGCCAGCAGTTCCGGGACAGGAGGCTATGGCTACACCTTC. The encoded protein is CASSSGTGGYGYTF.

V is TRBV3-1 (or the pseudogene TRBV3-2) and J is TRBJ1-2; D not certain. The ends were cut back, 0 bases at V and 0 bases at J, with 8 bases in the middle. Germline V gives CDR1 LGHDT, CDR2 YNNKEL (reference sequence). This CDR3 is 15 amino acids long. The CDR3 loop is CASSQEPGSNYGYTF. The CDR3 bases are TGTGCCAGCAGCCAAGAGCCAGGCTCTAACTATGGCTACACCTTC.

The rearrangement uses TRBV13 and TRBJ2-3, with D perhaps TRBD1 (5 bases). CDR1 and CDR2 from the germline V gene are PRHDT and FYEKMQ (reference sequence). CDR3 size: 16 residues. V lost 3 bases to trimming and J lost 0 bases, with 13 bases between them. CDR3 sequence reads: CASSFPAQASTDTQYF. CDR3 bases: TGTGCCAGCAGCTTCCCCGCACAGGCCAGCACAGATACGCAGTATTTT. The full variable domain, its missing parts supplied by reference TRBV13 and TRBJ2-3, is AAGVIQSPRHLIKEKRETATLKCYPIPRHDTVYWYQQGPGQDPQFLISFYEKMQSDKGSIPDRFSAQQFSDYHSELNMSSLELGDSALYFCASSFPAQASTDTQYFGPGTRLTVL.

This clone was detected once. The gene calls are TRBV4-1 and TRBJ2-1; TRBD2 aligns across 10 bases. V gave up 1 base and J gave up 5 bases; unmatched junction bases: 5. Germline V lookup: CDR1 MGHRA, CDR2 YSYEKL. The CDR3 runs 16 residues. The CDR3 region is CASSQAIAGGNNEQFF. The CDR3 nucleotides are TGCGCCAGCAGCCAAGCAATAGCGGGGGGAAACAATGAGCAGTTCTTC.

This chain joins TRBV6-5 and TRBJ1-3; perhaps TRBD1 as D (5 bases). The CDR3 extends over 15 amino acids. V dropped 8 bases and J dropped 4 bases, with 18 bases sitting between them. Germline CDR1 and CDR2: MNHEY and SVGAGI. The CDR3 reads CASQLAGDPGNTIYF. Here the CDR3 DNA reads TGTGCCAGCCAGTTAGCGGGGGACCCGGGAAACACCATATATTTT.

J is TRBJ1-6 and V is TRBV6-5; D remains unclear. The germline CDR1 and CDR2 sequences are MNHEY and SVGAGI. V was shortened by 5 bases and J by 6 bases, with 11 bases between the two germline ends. This CDR3 is built from 14 residues. The CDR3 DNA is TGTGCCAGCAGTCCGCGGGGTTTTAATTCACCCCTCCACTTT. It codes for CASSPRGFNSPLHF.

The chain has TRBV27 and TRBJ2-7, with D possibly TRBD2 on 5 matching bases. Between the trimmed V and J ends, which lost 5 bases and 7 bases, there was a span of 12 bases. The CDR3 consists of 12 residues. From germline, CDR1 is MNHEY and CDR2 SMNVEV (reference sequence). In nucleotides, the CDR3 is TGTGCCAGCAGTATCCGGACTGTAGAGCAGTACTTC. Translated, it gives CASSIRTVEQYF.

This sequence joins TRBV5-1 and TRBJ1-1, with D possibly matching TRBD1 (6 bases). The CDR3 sequence is 16 residues long. Germline assignment: CDR1 SGHRS and CDR2 YFSETQ. Trimming pared 4 bases from V and 3 bases from J, leaving 19 bases between. As DNA, the CDR3 is TGCGCCAGCAGCCGGGACCAGGGGATCGGGTACACTGAAGCTTTCTTT. Protein: CASSRDQGIGYTEAFF.

The rearrangement uses TRBV25-1 and TRBJ2-3, with TRBD1 as a possible D gene (6 bases). Germline V gene sequence: CDR1 MGHDK, CDR2 SYGVNS. The CDR3 runs to 13 residues. The germline V and J ends were trimmed by 6 bases and 5 bases, with 12 bases remaining between them. CDR3 in amino acids: CASSHRVEDTQYF. As DNA, the CDR3 is TGTGCCAGCAGCCACAGGGTTGAAGATACGCAGTATTTT.

V gene TRBV10-1 combines with J gene TRBJ2-7; TRBD1 matches at 8 bases. The V gene end was trimmed by 4 bases and the J gene end by 5 bases; junction bases not matched to a gene: 10. The length of the CDR3 is 15 residues. Germline V gives CDR1 WNHNN, CDR2 SYGVQD (reference sequence). CDR3 DNA sequence: TGCGCCAGCAGTGCAGGACAGGGAATGCAGCACGAGCAGTACTTC. It encodes CASSAGQGMQHEQYF.

This sequence joins TRBV24-1 and TRBJ2-5, with a tentative D call TRBD2 (5 bases). This CDR3 is 13 amino acids long. The germline V gene encodes CDR1 KGHDR and CDR2 SFDVKD. Between the trimmed V and J ends, which lost 1 base and 5 bases, there was a span of 7 bases. The CDR3 nucleotides read TGTGCCACCAGTGATTTTCCGGGGGAGACCCAGTACTTC. This translates into CATSDFPGETQYF.

J is TRBJ2-1 and V is TRBV27; D might be TRBD1 (5 bases). Per germline, CDR1 MNHEY and CDR2 SMNVEV (reference sequence). This CDR3 has 15 residues. V was shortened by 2 bases and J by 1 base, with 9 bases between the two germline ends. The CDR3 spells CASSLTAGSYNEQFF. CDR3 nucleotide sequence: TGTGCCAGCAGTTTAACTGCAGGGTCCTACAATGAGCAGTTCTTC.

The rearrangement joins TRBV27 to TRBJ2-1, with D possibly being TRBD2 (6 bases). V dropped 6 bases and J dropped 3 bases, with 15 bases sitting between them. This CDR3 has 15 residues. Germline lookup yields CDR1 MNHEY and CDR2 SMNVEV (reference sequence). The DNA of the CDR3 is TGTGCCAGCAGCCCACGGGAGCTTGGCTACAATGAGCAGTTCTTC. It yields the protein CASSPRELGYNEQFF.

The chain couples TRBV6-5 to TRBJ2-1; tentatively, D is TRBD2 (7 bases). Germline CDR1 MNHEY, CDR2 SVGAGI. Between the trimmed V and J ends, which lost 0 bases and 7 bases, there was a span of 13 bases. CDR3 length equals 15 residues. The CDR3 region is CASSYSGGGANEQFF. The CDR3 DNA reads as TGTGCCAGCAGTTACTCGGGAGGGGGGGCAAATGAGCAGTTCTTC.

The rearrangement links TRBV19 to TRBJ2-7; 8 bases match TRBD1. V lost 8 bases to trimming and J lost 3 bases; unmatched junction nucleotides: 12. Germline values: CDR1 LNHDA, CDR2 SQIVND (reference sequence). CDR3 length: 15 amino acids. This chain's CDR3 is CASLPFGQGIYEQYF. In DNA, the CDR3 is TGTGCCAGTCTTCCTTTCGGACAGGGTATCTACGAGCAGTACTTC. Full variable domain (remainder filled in from reference TRBV19 and TRBJ2-7): DGGITQSPKYLFRKEGQNVTLSCEQNLNHDAMYWYRQDPGQGLRLIYYSQIVNDFQKGDIAEGYSVSREKKESFPLTVTSAQKNPTAFYLCASLPFGQGIYEQYFGPGTRLTVT.

The chain combines TRBV5-1 with TRBJ1-1; D is perhaps TRBD1 (6 bases). CDR3 length: 14 residues. Germline V gives CDR1 SGHRS, CDR2 YFSETQ. The V and J ends lost 4 bases and 1 base respectively, with 11 bases between them. The CDR3 is CASSLRDKNTEAFF. CDR3 DNA: TGCGCCAGCAGCCTCAGGGACAAGAACACTGAAGCTTTCTTT.

CDR3 region: CATSRDRLLDRGYTF. The DNA for the CDR3 is TGTGCCACCAGCAGAGATAGACTCCTGGATCGTGGCTACACCTTC. V gene TRBV15 combines with J gene TRBJ1-2; D remains unclear. V lost 0 bases, J lost 7 bases, and 15 bases lay in between. The CDR3 has 15 amino acids. Germline lookup yields CDR1 LNHNV and CDR2 YYDKDF (reference sequence). Drawing the rest from reference TRBV15 and TRBJ1-2, the complete variable domain is DAMVIQNPRYQVTQFGKPVTLSCSQTLNHNVMYWYQQKSSQAPKLLFHYYDKDFNNEADTPDNFQSRRPNTSFCFLDIRSPGLGDTAMYLCATSRDRLLDRGYTFGSGTRLTVV.

This chain uses TRBV10-3 with TRBJ1-1, with D perhaps matching TRBD1 (5 bases). The germline V and J ends were trimmed by 0 bases and 5 bases, with 13 bases remaining between them. The CDR3 length is 15 residues. The germline CDR1 and CDR2 sequences are ENHRY and SYGVKD. The CDR3 spells CAISESGGIGTEAFF. The DNA for the CDR3 is TGTGCCATCAGTGAGTCGGGGGGGATCGGGACTGAAGCTTTCTTT.

The chain couples TRBV7-3 to TRBJ2-6, with TRBD1 identical over 9 bases. Germline assignment: CDR1 SGHTA and CDR2 FQGTGA. This CDR3 is built from 16 residues. Trimming removed 5 bases from V and 0 bases from J; junction bases left unmatched: 2. The CDR3: CASSLTGGSGANVLTF. The CDR3 nucleotides read TGTGCCAGCAGCCTGACAGGGGGCTCTGGGGCCAACGTCCTGACTTTC.

The chain couples TRBV7-6 to TRBJ2-3; 13 bases agree with TRBD2. The CDR3 consists of 18 residues. Per germline, CDR1 SGHVS and CDR2 FNYEAQ. After removal of 5 bases from V and 4 bases from J, the junction contained 12 bases not matched to a gene. CDR3 sequence reads: CASSITSGGADGSDTQYF. The CDR3 DNA reads as TGTGCCAGCAGCATTACTAGCGGGGGGGCCGATGGGTCAGATACGCAGTATTTT.

V and J are TRBV28 and TRBJ1-1, with a possible D match to TRBD1 (6 bases). The V gene's germline CDR1 is MDHEN and CDR2 SYDVKM. V lost 6 bases, J lost 0 bases, and 17 bases lay in between. The CDR3 extends over 16 amino acids. The CDR3 region is CASSPTPRTVNTEAFF. The CDR3, as DNA: TGTGCCAGCAGCCCCACCCCCCGGACAGTGAACACTGAAGCTTTCTTT. The full variable domain, completed using reference TRBV28 and TRBJ1-1, is DVKVTQSSRYLVKRTGEKVFLECVQDMDHENMFWYRQDPGLGLRLIYFSYDVKMKEKGDIPEGYSVSREKKERFSLILESASTNQTSMYLCASSPTPRTVNTEAFFGQGTRLTVV.

Only one count was recorded for this clone. Because the CDR3's place on the DNA is in doubt, the DNA is left out and the CDR3 is given as listed by TCRdb. The rearrangement uses TRBV15 and TRBJ1-5. Germline V CDR1 and CDR2: LNHNV, YYDKDF (reference sequence). The CDR3 region is 14 residues in length, termini included. CDR3 sequence reads: CATSTSGSNQPQHF.

Only one count was recorded for this clone. The chain joins TRBV28 to TRBJ2-7; D call uncertain. Per germline, CDR1 MDHEN and CDR2 SYDVKM. The CDR3 runs to 13 residues. Trimming left V 5 bases short and J 0 bases short, with 8 bases between. CDR3 nucleotides: TGTGCCAGCAGTGAACCACTCTCCTACGAGCAGTACTTC. This gives the protein CASSEPLSYEQYF. Based on the CDR3 plus reference TRBV28 and TRBJ2-7, the full variable domain is DVKVTQSSRYLVKRTGEKVFLECVQDMDHENMFWYRQDPGLGLRLIYFSYDVKMKEKGDIPEGYSVSREKKERFSLILESASTNQTSMYLCASSEPLSYEQYFGPGTRLTVT.

CDR3 amino acids: CASSSAYEQYF. CDR3 in DNA: TGTGCCAGCAGCTCTGCCTACGAGCAGTACTTC. The J gene is TRBJ2-7, the V gene TRBV5-6, with D uncertain. Trimming took off 3 bases at V and 2 bases at J, with 3 bases between the two ends. Germline CDR1 and CDR2: SGHDT and YYEEEE. This CDR3 region has 11 residues.

The J gene is TRBJ1-1, the V gene TRBV6-6; 10 nucleotides line up with TRBD1. V trimming: 6 bases; J trimming: 5 bases; junction bases outside the gene matches: 3. The germline V gene encodes CDR1 MNHNY and CDR2 SVGAGI (reference sequence). CDR3 length equals 13 residues. The CDR3 DNA reads TGTGCCAGCAGGACAGGGGGCGGGACTGAAGCTTTCTTT. Translating gives CASRTGGGTEAFF.

This clone was detected once. The chain recombines TRBV29-1 with TRBJ2-5; 7 bases line up with TRBD2. Germline lookup yields CDR1 SQVTM and CDR2 ANQGSEA. The CDR3 spans 16 residues. V shed 4 bases, J shed 1 base, and the junction held 12 bases outside the gene matches. The CDR3 region is CSVGNLPSGTQETQYF. As DNA, the CDR3 is TGCAGCGTTGGGAATTTACCTAGCGGAACCCAAGAGACCCAGTACTTC.

V usage is TRBV6-5 and J usage is TRBJ2-1; D is unclear. This CDR3 comprises 13 residues. CDR1 and CDR2 (germline): MNHEY, SVGAGI. V was pared by 6 bases and J by 4 bases, with 10 bases between. CDR3 sequence (DNA): TGTGCCAGCAGGGTGCCAGTATACAATGAGCAGTTCTTC. It yields the protein CASRVPVYNEQFF.

As DNA, the CDR3 is TGTGCCACCAGCACCGACAGGGTAGGCTCCTACGAGCAGTACTTC. This translates into CATSTDRVGSYEQYF. The chain combines TRBV15 with TRBJ2-7, with 7 bases that match TRBD1. V lost 4 bases to trimming and J lost 0 bases; unmatched junction nucleotides: 6. Germline loops: CDR1 LNHNV, CDR2 YYDKDF (reference sequence). The CDR3 runs 15 residues.